The 19 T cell receptor beta chains below come from one sample, sequenced in a study of cytotoxic CD8 clonotypes in ibrutinib-treated CLL (dated by TCRdb to 2020 to 2022). What the time point label conveys for this sample: progressive disease on ibrutinib. The method behind the library was the immunoSEQ multiplex PCR assay. Here the immuneACCESS table is served through TCRdb, limited to in-frame sequences with V and J called. Missing clones are a known gap in these copies; in checked studies unresolved V genes cover under half, and the rest lacks a known reason. This sample is represented by 35,000 to 40,000 clones; 70% to 75% of them were singletons. The ten largest clones represent roughly 17% of the sample. Here the sequenced sample was PBMCs, taken at disease progression, from a patient treated with ibrutinib. These receptors were taken from a human donor with chronic lymphocytic leukemia.

The chain's CDR3 is CASSLTGGNSPLHF. CDR3 nucleotides: TGTGCCAGCAGTTTGACAGGGGGGAATTCACCCCTCCACTTT. The chain recombines TRBV27 with TRBJ1-6; 9 bases fit TRBD1. Germline CDR1 MNHEY, CDR2 SMNVEV (reference sequence). Trimming removed 3 bases from V and 7 bases from J; junction bases left unmatched: 1. The CDR3 loop spans 14 amino acids.

J is TRBJ1-6 and V is TRBV5-1; weak D call: TRBD1 (6 bases). CDR3 length: 13 amino acids. V was clipped by 1 base and J by 7 bases, with 6 bases between them. In germline, CDR1 is SGHRS, CDR2 YFSETQ. Written as DNA, the CDR3 is TGCGCCAGCAGCTTGACAGGGAATTCACCCCTCCACTTT. Translating it yields CASSLTGNSPLHF.

This clone has only a few counts. This chain links TRBV14 with TRBJ2-7; no reliable D call. The CDR3 sequence is 11 residues long. The germline gives CDR1 SGHDN, CDR2 FVKESK. Deletions cut 3 bases from V and 7 bases from J, with 7 bases between. The CDR3 bases are TGTGCCAGCAGCCACGGAAGGGAGCAGTACTTC. As protein: CASSHGREQYF.

The chain recombines TRBV5-4 with TRBJ1-4, with a tentative D call TRBD1 (5 bases). The V end lost 1 base, the J end lost 2 bases, and 9 bases lay between the germline ends. CDR1 is SGHNT, CDR2 YYREEE, per germline (reference sequence). The CDR3 consists of 15 residues. The CDR3 DNA reads TGTGCCAGCAGCTTGAGGGGAGTGACTAATGAAAAACTGTTTTTT. Translated, it gives CASSLRGVTNEKLFF.

This sequence joins TRBV6-4 and TRBJ1-2; TRBD1 aligns across 8 bases. Trimming removed 8 bases from V and 8 bases from J; junction bases left unmatched: 7. Germline CDR1 MRHNA, CDR2 SNTAGT. This CDR3 contains 12 residues. This CDR3 is CASPRTGYGYTF. CDR3 in DNA: TGTGCCAGCCCAAGGACAGGGTACGGCTACACCTTC.

This sequence joins TRBV5-1 and TRBJ2-1; 7 nucleotides match TRBD2. Germline loops: CDR1 SGHRS, CDR2 YFSETQ. V lost 1 base and J lost 9; bases outside the gene matches: 10. The CDR3 has 15 residues. The CDR3 protein is CASSLRTSVGSEQFF. CDR3 DNA: TGCGCCAGCAGCTTGCGTACTAGCGTGGGTAGTGAGCAGTTCTTC.

V usage is TRBV19 and J usage is TRBJ2-5; D might be TRBD1 or TRBD2, each matching 6 bases. Germline V gene data show CDR1 as LNHDA and CDR2 as SQIVND (reference sequence). The CDR3 is 15 amino acids. Between the trimmed V and J ends, which lost 6 bases and 5 bases, there was a span of 19 bases. The CDR3 reads CASSSIGGHQETQYF. In DNA form, the CDR3 reads TGTGCCAGTAGCTCCATAGGGGGGCATCAGGAGACCCAGTACTTC.

The CDR3 nucleotides are TGCGCCAGCAGCTTGGGTCTGCGGGGGGCGGGAACAGATACGCAGTATTTT. It is translated as CASSLGLRGAGTDTQYF. The chain employs TRBV5-1 and TRBJ2-3, with 8 bases that match TRBD2. Germline trimming cut 0 bases from V and 3 bases from J; bases unmatched to any gene: 9. The CDR3 is 17 residues long. CDR1 is SGHRS and CDR2 is YFSETQ in the germline V gene.

J is TRBJ2-7 and V is TRBV4-2; D is possibly TRBD2 (7 bases). From germline, CDR1 is LGHNA and CDR2 YNFKEQ. There are 15 residues in the CDR3. V was trimmed by 0 bases and J by 3 bases, leaving 12 bases between them. DNA for the CDR3: TGTGCCAGCAGCCAAGAAGGGGGGGGCCGCTACGAGCAGTACTTC. Translating it yields CASSQEGGGRYEQYF.

V is TRBV28 and J is TRBJ1-3; D gene uncertain. The CDR3 is 13 amino acids. Germline values: CDR1 MDHEN, CDR2 SYDVKM. V dropped 6 bases and J dropped 4 bases, with 10 bases sitting between them. The CDR3: CASREALGNTIYF. The CDR3 nucleotides are TGTGCCAGCAGGGAGGCGCTAGGAAACACCATATATTTT. Supplemented by reference TRBV28 and TRBJ1-3, the full variable domain reads DVKVTQSSRYLVKRTGEKVFLECVQDMDHENMFWYRQDPGLGLRLIYFSYDVKMKEKGDIPEGYSVSREKKERFSLILESASTNQTSMYLCASREALGNTIYFGEGSWLTVV.

The chain combines TRBV10-1 with TRBJ2-3; tentatively, D is TRBD2 (5 bases). The CDR3 is made up of 13 amino acids. Germline CDR1 reads WNHNN; CDR2 reads SYGVQD (reference sequence). The V end was cut by 8 bases, the J end by 4 bases, with 13 bases between. Here the CDR3 reads CASSRGSADTQYF. The CDR3 coding sequence is TGCGCCAGCTCCCGTGGTAGCGCAGATACGCAGTATTTT.

The chain recombines TRBV11-2 with TRBJ1-4; tentatively, D is TRBD1 (5 bases). The CDR3 covers 14 residues. Germline lookup yields CDR1 SGHAT and CDR2 FQNNGV. Deletions cut 4 bases from V and 6 bases from J, with 12 bases between. CDR3 DNA: TGTGCCAGCAGCTCCGGGACGGTAGATGAAAAACTGTTTTTT. The encoded protein is CASSSGTVDEKLFF.

This clone has a handful of counts. The chain couples TRBV5-1 to TRBJ2-1; the D gene is possibly TRBD2 (5 bases). The CDR3 totals 13 residues. In germline, CDR1 is SGHRS, CDR2 YFSETQ. V was shortened by 0 bases and J by 8 bases, with 9 bases between the two germline ends. The CDR3 region is CASSLVPADEQFF. For the CDR3, the DNA is TGCGCCAGCAGCTTGGTCCCAGCGGATGAGCAGTTCTTC.

The chain joins TRBV6-4 to TRBJ1-1; tentative D call: TRBD1 (6 bases). Germline loops: CDR1 MRHNA, CDR2 SNTAGT. CDR3 size: 14 residues. V was cut by 6 bases and J by 3 bases, with 14 bases left in between. The CDR3 DNA reads TGTGCCAGCAGCTACAGGGTTGGGGACACTGAAGCTTTCTTT. Translated, it gives CASSYRVGDTEAFF.

V gene TRBV5-6 combines with J gene TRBJ1-1; perhaps TRBD1 as D (5 bases). V was clipped by 7 bases and J by 8 bases, with 18 bases between them. The germline V gene has CDR1 SGHDT and CDR2 YYEEEE. CDR3 length equals 13 residues. CDR3 DNA sequence: TGTGCCAGCTGCACCGATGGGAGGGACGAAGCTTTCTTT. Translating gives CASCTDGRDEAFF.

The J gene is TRBJ1-6, the V gene TRBV6-5; D is possibly TRBD1 (6 bases). CDR1 MNHEY and CDR2 SVGAGI come from the germline V gene. CDR3 size: 13 residues. V lost 11 bases and J 6 bases, leaving 14 bases between the germline ends. DNA of the CDR3: TGTGCCGGCGGGGGCATGGGTAATTCACCCCTCCACTTT. Encoded protein: CAGGGMGNSPLHF.

V usage is TRBV2 and J usage is TRBJ1-2; D unresolved. The CDR3 is 12 residues long. Per germline, CDR1 SNHLY and CDR2 FYNNEI. Trimming took off 5 bases at V and 8 bases at J, with 12 bases between the two ends. The CDR3 loop is CASSFGPSGYTF. As DNA, the CDR3 is TGTGCCAGCAGTTTCGGGCCCTCGGGCTACACCTTC. Looking up the rest from reference TRBV2 and TRBJ1-2 gives the full variable domain: EPEVTQTPSHQVTQMGQEVILRCVPISNHLYFYWYRQILGQKVEFLVSFYNNEISEKSEIFDDQFSVERPDGSNFTLKIRSTKLEDSAMYFCASSFGPSGYTFGSGTRLTVV.

The chain carries TRBV11-2 and TRBJ2-1, with 12 bases matching TRBD2. This CDR3 comprises 17 residues. Germline CDR1 is SGHAT and CDR2 is FQNNGV. V shed 1 base, J shed 3 bases, and the junction held 4 bases outside the gene matches. The CDR3 loop is CASSLAPTSGGYNEQFF. The CDR3 DNA is TGTGCCAGCAGCTTAGCCCCGACTAGCGGGGGCTACAATGAGCAGTTCTTC.

This clone was recorded only once. The rearrangement links TRBV5-6 to TRBJ1-2, with D possibly matching TRBD1 (5 bases). Germline CDR1 reads SGHDT; CDR2 reads YYEEEE. CDR3 length: 13 amino acids. The V end was cut by 4 bases, the J end by 8 bases, with 15 bases between. This chain's CDR3 is CASSHRSAGGYTF. The CDR3 DNA follows: TGTGCCAGCAGCCACAGGTCCGCGGGCGGCTACACCTTC.